A selection of T cell receptor beta chains follows, all from one sample in a study of read filtering for tumor transcriptome and immune sequencing. TCRdb re-derived calls from the reads in MiXCR, one entry per CDR3 protein. The repertoire holds approximately 62,000 distinct CDR3 sequences, with approximately 18% as singletons. Sample: a population of CD138-negative cells sorted from bone marrow. The receptors derive from a donor at least 40 years old with multiple myeloma. CDR3s include the opening cysteine and the closing phenylalanine or tryptophan. D genes are given only for firm matches. Size is omitted from some rows. Given values are once, few, many or a class for expanded clones.

D gene: .
V gene: TRBV28
clone size: many
J gene: TRBJ2-7
CDR3 protein: CASSFSGYEQYF
CDR3 DNA: TGTGCCAGCAGTTTTAGCGGCTACGAGCAGTACTTC

D gene: TRBD1
V gene: TRBV7-8
clone size: .
J gene: TRBJ1-1
CDR3 protein: CASSWDRKSIEAFF
CDR3 DNA: TGTGCCAGCAGCTGGGACAGGAAGAGCATTGAAGCTTTCTTT

D gene: .
V gene: TRBV7-9
clone size: many
J gene: TRBJ1-5
CDR3 protein: CASSLGRGSNQPQHF
CDR3 DNA: TGTGCCAGCAGCTTAGGCAGGGGAAGCAATCAGCCCCAGCATTTT

D gene: .
V gene: TRBV20-1
clone size: many
J gene: TRBJ1-1
CDR3 protein: CSATDRWNTEAFF
CDR3 DNA: TGCAGTGCCACCGACAGGTGGAACACTGAAGCTTTCTTT

D gene: .
V gene: TRBV6-2/TRBV6-3
clone size: .
J gene: TRBJ2-3
CDR3 protein: CASSISSSSIDTQYF
CDR3 DNA: TGTGCCAGCAGTATCTCAAGCAGCAGCATAGATACTCAGTATTTT

D gene: TRBD2
V gene: TRBV28
clone size: many
J gene: TRBJ2-3
CDR3 protein: CASSFYEREDADTQYF
CDR3 DNA: TGTGCCAGCAGTTTTTACGAGCGGGAGGACGCAGATACGCAGTATTTT

D gene: .
V gene: TRBV6-4
clone size: .
J gene: TRBJ1-1
CDR3 protein: CASSPLLNTEAFF
CDR3 DNA: TGTGCCAGCAGTCCCCTTCTGAACACTGAAGCTTTCTTC

D gene: TRBD2
V gene: TRBV5-1
clone size: few
J gene: TRBJ2-3
CDR3 protein: CASRWTSGGDTQYF
CDR3 DNA: TGCGCCAGCAGATGGACTAGCGGGGGGGATACGCAGTATTTT

D gene: TRBD2
V gene: TRBV7-2
clone size: many
J gene: TRBJ2-3
CDR3 protein: CASSLGERESDTQYF
CDR3 DNA: TGTGCCAGCAGCTTAGGCGAGCGGGAGTCAGATACGCAGTATTTT

D gene: .
V gene: TRBV6-6
clone size: few
J gene: TRBJ2-2
CDR3 protein: CASSRTDNTGELFF
CDR3 DNA: TGTGCCAGCAGTCGAACGGATAACACCGGGGAGCTGTTTTTT

D gene: .
V gene: TRBV19
clone size: many
J gene: TRBJ1-5
CDR3 protein: CASSIGTAYSNQPQHF
CDR3 DNA: TGTGCCAGTAGTATAGGGACGGCTTATAGCAATCAGCCCCAGCATTTT

D gene: TRBD2
V gene: TRBV5-1
clone size: medium-sized
J gene: TRBJ2-1
CDR3 protein: CASSSGLAGEQFF
CDR3 DNA: TGCGCCAGCAGCTCGGGACTAGCCGGGGAGCAGTTCTTC

D gene: .
V gene: TRBV19
clone size: .
J gene: TRBJ1-5
CDR3 protein: CASSILPLPGHQPQHF
CDR3 DNA: TGTGCCAGTAGTATTCTCCCCCTACCGGGACATCAGCCCCAGCATTTT

D gene: TRBD1
V gene: TRBV28
clone size: many
J gene: TRBJ1-4
CDR3 protein: CASSYQDRAGEKLFF
CDR3 DNA: TGTGCCAGCAGCTACCAGGACAGGGCTGGTGAAAAACTGTTTTTT

D gene: .
V gene: TRBV7-8
clone size: many
J gene: TRBJ1-6
CDR3 protein: CASSLGRAGYNSPLHF
CDR3 DNA: TGTGCCAGCAGCTTAGGGCGGGCAGGGTATAATTCACCCCTCCACTTT

D gene: TRBD2
V gene: TRBV5-1
clone size: many
J gene: TRBJ2-7
CDR3 protein: CASSLSTSGIGGEQYF
CDR3 DNA: TGCGCCAGCAGCTTATCCACTAGCGGGATTGGAGGCGAGCAGTACTTC

D gene: .
V gene: TRBV10-3
clone size: many
J gene: TRBJ1-2
CDR3 protein: CAISESLREGYGYTF
CDR3 DNA: TGTGCCATCAGTGAGTCCTTAAGGGAGGGCTATGGCTACACCTTC

D gene: .
V gene: TRBV20-1
clone size: many
J gene: TRBJ2-5
CDR3 protein: CSAGHPNYQETQYF
CDR3 DNA: TGCAGTGCCGGACACCCAAATTACCAAGAGACCCAGTACTTC

D gene: .
V gene: TRBV27
clone size: many
J gene: TRBJ2-3
CDR3 protein: CASSLTVDVSTDTQYF
CDR3 DNA: TGTGCCAGCAGTCTTACAGTGGATGTCAGCACAGATACGCAGTATTTT

D gene: .
V gene: TRBV25-1
clone size: many
J gene: TRBJ1-1
CDR3 protein: CASSLGLMNTEAFF
CDR3 DNA: TGTGCCAGCAGTTTGGGGTTAATGAACACTGAAGCTTTCTTT

D gene: TRBD2
V gene: TRBV7-2
clone size: medium-sized
J gene: TRBJ2-2
CDR3 protein: CASSFTSGTGELFF
CDR3 DNA: TGTGCCAGCAGCTTTACTAGCGGGACCGGGGAGCTGTTTTTT

D gene: TRBD2
V gene: TRBV5-1
clone size: .
J gene: TRBJ2-1
CDR3 protein: CASSSGGGLNEQFF
CDR3 DNA: TGCGCCAGCTCTAGCGGGGGGGGCTTGAATGAACAGTTCTTC

D gene: .
V gene: TRBV18
clone size: many
J gene: TRBJ2-3
CDR3 protein: CASSHRDSPDTQYF
CDR3 DNA: TGTGCCAGCTCACACAGGGATTCGCCAGATACGCAGTATTTT

D gene: .
V gene: TRBV20-1
clone size: many
J gene: TRBJ2-6
CDR3 protein: CSAKAGTVNSGANVLTF
CDR3 DNA: TGCAGTGCTAAGGCCGGGACTGTTAATTCTGGGGCCAACGTCCTGACTTTC

D gene: TRBD1
V gene: TRBV4-1
clone size: many
J gene: TRBJ1-5
CDR3 protein: CASSRTGTGHQPQHF
CDR3 DNA: TGCGCCAGCAGCCGTACCGGGACAGGGCACCAGCCCCAGCATTTT

D gene: TRBD2
V gene: TRBV20-1
clone size: many
J gene: TRBJ2-3
CDR3 protein: CSATSGNGADTQYF
CDR3 DNA: TGCAGTGCTACGAGCGGGAACGGCGCAGATACGCAGTATTTT

D gene: .
V gene: TRBV19
clone size: many
J gene: TRBJ1-4
CDR3 protein: CASSLGGTDNEKLFF
CDR3 DNA: TGTGCCAGTAGTCTCGGGGGCACAGATAATGAAAAACTGTTTTTT

D gene: .
V gene: TRBV5-1
clone size: many
J gene: TRBJ2-7
CDR3 protein: CASSFVDRTYEQYF
CDR3 DNA: TGCGCCAGCAGCTTCGTGGACAGAACCTACGAGCAGTACTTC